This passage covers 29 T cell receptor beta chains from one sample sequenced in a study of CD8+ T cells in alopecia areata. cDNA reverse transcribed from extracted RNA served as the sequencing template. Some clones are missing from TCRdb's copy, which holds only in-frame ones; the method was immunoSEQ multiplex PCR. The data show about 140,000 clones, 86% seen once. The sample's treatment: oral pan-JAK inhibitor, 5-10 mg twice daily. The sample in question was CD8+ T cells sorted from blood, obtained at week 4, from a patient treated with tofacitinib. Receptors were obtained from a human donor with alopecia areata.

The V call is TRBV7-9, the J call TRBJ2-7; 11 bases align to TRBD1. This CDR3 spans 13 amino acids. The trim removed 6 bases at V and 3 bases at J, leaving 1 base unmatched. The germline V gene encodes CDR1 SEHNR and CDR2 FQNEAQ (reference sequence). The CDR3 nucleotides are TGTGCCAGCAGTGGGACAGGGGGCTACGAGCAGTACTTC. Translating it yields CASSGTGGYEQYF.

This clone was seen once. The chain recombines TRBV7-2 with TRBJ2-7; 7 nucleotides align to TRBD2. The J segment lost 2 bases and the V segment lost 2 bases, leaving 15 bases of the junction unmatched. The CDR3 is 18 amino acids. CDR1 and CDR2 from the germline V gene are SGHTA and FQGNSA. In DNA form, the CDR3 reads TGTGCCAGCAGCTTAACCGCTGAGGGAGGGGCCTTCCCCTACGAGCAGTACTTC. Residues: CASSLTAEGGAFPYEQYF.

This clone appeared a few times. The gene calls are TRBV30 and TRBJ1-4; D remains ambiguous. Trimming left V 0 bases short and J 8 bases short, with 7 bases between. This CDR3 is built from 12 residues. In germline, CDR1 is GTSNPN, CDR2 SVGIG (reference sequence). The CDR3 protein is CAWSVPGEKLFF. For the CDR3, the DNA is TGTGCCTGGAGTGTACCGGGAGAAAAACTGTTTTTT.

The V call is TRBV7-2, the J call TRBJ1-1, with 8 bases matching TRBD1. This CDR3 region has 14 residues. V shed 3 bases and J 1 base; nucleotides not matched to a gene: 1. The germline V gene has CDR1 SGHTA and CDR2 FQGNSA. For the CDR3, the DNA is TGTGCCAGCAGCTTCGGACAGGGGAACACTGAAGCTTTCTTT. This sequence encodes CASSFGQGNTEAFF.

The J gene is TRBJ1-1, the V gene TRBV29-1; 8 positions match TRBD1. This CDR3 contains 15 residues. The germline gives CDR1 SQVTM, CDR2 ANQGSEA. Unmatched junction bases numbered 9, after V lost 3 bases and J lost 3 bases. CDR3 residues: CSVDEAGGGYTEAFF. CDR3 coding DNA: TGCAGCGTTGACGAGGCAGGGGGCGGTTACACTGAAGCTTTCTTT.

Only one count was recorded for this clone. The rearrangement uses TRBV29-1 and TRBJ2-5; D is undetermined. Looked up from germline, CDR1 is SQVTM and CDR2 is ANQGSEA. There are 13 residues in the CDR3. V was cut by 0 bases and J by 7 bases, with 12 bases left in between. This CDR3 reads CSVEEPNVGTQYF. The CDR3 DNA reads TGCAGCGTTGAAGAACCCAACGTGGGGACCCAGTACTTC.

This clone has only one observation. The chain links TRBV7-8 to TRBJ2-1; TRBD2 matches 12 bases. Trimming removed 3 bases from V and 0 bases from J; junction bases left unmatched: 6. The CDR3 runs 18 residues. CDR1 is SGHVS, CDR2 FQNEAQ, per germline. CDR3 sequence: CASSLTSGGSSSYNEQFF. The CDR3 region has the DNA TGTGCCAGCAGCTTGACTAGCGGGGGCTCCAGCTCCTACAATGAGCAGTTCTTC.

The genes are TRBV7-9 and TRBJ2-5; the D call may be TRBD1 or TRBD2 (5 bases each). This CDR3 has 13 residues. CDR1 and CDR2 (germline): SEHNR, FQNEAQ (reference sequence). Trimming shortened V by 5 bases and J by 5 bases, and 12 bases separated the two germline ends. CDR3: CASSGTPLETQYF. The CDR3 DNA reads TGTGCCAGCAGCGGGACGCCTTTGGAGACCCAGTACTTC.

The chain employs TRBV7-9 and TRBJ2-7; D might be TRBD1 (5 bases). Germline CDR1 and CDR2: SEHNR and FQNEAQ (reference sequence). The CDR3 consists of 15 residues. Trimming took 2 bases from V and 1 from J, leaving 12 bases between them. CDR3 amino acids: CASSLYDRNSYEQYF. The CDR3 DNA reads TGTGCCAGCAGCTTATACGACAGAAATTCCTACGAGCAGTACTTC.

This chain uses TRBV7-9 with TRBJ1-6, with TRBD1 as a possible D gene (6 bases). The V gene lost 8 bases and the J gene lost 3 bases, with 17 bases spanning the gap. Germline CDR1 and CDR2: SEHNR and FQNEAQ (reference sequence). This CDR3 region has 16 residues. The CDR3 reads CASREVGAIYNSPLHF. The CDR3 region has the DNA TGTGCCAGCCGAGAAGTGGGGGCTATCTATAATTCACCCCTCCACTTT.

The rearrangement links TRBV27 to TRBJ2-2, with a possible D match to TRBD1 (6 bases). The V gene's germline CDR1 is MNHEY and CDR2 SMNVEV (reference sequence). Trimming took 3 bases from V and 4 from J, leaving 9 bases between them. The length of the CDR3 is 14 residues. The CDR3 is CASSFEGGTGELFF. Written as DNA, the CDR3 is TGTGCCAGCAGTTTTGAAGGGGGCACCGGGGAGCTGTTTTTT.

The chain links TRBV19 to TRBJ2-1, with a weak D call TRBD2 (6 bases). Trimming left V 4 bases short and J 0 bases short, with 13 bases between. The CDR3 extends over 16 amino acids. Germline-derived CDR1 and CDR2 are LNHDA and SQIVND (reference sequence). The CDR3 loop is CASSRDSGSSYNEQFF. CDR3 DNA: TGTGCCAGTAGTAGGGACTCAGGTAGCTCCTACAATGAGCAGTTCTTC.

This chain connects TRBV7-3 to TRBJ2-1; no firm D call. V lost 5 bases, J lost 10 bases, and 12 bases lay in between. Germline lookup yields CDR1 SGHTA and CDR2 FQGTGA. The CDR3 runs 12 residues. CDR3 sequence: CASSHLGQEQFF. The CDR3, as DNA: TGTGCCAGCAGCCACCTTGGGCAGGAGCAGTTCTTC.

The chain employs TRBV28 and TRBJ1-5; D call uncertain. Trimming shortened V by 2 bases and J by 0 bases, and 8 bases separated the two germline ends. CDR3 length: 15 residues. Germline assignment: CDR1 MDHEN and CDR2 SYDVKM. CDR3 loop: CASSLETHSNQPQHF. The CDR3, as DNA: TGTGCCAGCAGTTTAGAGACGCATAGCAATCAGCCCCAGCATTTT.

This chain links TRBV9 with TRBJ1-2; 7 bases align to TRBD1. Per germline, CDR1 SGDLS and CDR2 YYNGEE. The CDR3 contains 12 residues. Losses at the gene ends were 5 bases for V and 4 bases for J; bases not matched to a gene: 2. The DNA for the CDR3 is TGTGCCAGCAGGGGGACAGCCTATGGCTACACCTTC. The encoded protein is CASRGTAYGYTF.

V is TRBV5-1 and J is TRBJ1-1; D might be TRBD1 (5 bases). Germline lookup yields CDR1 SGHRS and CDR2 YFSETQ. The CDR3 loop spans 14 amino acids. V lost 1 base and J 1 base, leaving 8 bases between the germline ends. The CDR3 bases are TGCGCCAGCAGCTTGACCGGGGGGAACACTGAAGCTTTCTTT. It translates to CASSLTGGNTEAFF.

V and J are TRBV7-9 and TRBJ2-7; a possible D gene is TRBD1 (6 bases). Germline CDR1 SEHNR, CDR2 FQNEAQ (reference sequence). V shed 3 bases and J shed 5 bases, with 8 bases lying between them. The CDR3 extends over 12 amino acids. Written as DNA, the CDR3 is TGTGCCAGCAGCTTCGGGGACAACGAGCAGTACTTC. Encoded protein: CASSFGDNEQYF.

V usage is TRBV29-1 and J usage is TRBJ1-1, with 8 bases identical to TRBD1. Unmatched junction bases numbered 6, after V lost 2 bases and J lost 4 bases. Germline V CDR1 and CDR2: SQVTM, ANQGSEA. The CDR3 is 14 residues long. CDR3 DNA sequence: TGCAGCGTTGAAACAGGGGGACGATCCACTGAAGCTTTCTTT. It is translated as CSVETGGRSTEAFF.

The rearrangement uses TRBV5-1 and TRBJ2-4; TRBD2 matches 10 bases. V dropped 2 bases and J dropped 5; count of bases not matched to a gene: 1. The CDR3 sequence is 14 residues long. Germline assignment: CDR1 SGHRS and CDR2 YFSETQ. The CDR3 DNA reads TGCGCCAGCAGCTTAGGACTAGCGGAAAACATTCAGTACTTC. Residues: CASSLGLAENIQYF.

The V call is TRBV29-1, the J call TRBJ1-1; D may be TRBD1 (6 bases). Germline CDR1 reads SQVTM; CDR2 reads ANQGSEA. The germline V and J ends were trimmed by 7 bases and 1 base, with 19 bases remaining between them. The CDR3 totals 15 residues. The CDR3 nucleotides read TGCAGCGCCAACTGGGGGGGCAGGCGGAACACTGAAGCTTTCTTT. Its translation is CSANWGGRRNTEAFF.

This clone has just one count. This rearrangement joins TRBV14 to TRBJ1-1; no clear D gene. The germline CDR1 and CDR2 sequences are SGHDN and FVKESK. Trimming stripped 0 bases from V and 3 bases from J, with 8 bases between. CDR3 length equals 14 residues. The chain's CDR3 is CASSQEVGYTEAFF. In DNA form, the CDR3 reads TGTGCCAGCAGCCAAGAAGTCGGTTACACTGAAGCTTTCTTT.

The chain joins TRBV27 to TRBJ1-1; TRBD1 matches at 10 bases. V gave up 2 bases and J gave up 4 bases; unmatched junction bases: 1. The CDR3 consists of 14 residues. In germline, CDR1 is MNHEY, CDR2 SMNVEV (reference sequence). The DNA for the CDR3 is TGTGCCAGCAGTTTAGGGACAGGGGCCACTGAAGCTTTCTTT. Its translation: CASSLGTGATEAFF.

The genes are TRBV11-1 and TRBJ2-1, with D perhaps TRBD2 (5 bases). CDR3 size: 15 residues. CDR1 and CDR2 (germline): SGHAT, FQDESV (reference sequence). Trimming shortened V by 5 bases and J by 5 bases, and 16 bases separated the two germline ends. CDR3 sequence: CASSLLSFGNNEQFF. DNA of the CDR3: TGTGCCAGCAGCCTCCTATCGTTCGGGAACAATGAGCAGTTCTTC.

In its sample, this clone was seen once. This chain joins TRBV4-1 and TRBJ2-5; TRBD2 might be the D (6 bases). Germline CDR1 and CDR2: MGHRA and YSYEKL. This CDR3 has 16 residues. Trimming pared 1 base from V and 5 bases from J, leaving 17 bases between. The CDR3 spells CASSQGDGGSRETQYF. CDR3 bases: TGCGCCAGCAGCCAAGGGGACGGGGGATCTCGGGAGACCCAGTACTTC.

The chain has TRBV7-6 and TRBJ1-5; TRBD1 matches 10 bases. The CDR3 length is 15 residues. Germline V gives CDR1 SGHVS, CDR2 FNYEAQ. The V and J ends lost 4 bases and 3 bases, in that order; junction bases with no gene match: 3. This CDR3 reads CASSSGQGVNQPQHF. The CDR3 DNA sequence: TGTGCCAGCAGCTCAGGACAGGGGGTCAATCAGCCCCAGCATTTT.

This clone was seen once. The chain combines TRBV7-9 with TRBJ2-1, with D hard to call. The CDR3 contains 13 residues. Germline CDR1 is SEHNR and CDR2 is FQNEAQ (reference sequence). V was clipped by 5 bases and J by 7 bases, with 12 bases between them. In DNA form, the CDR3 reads TGTGCCAGCAGCCCTGGGGTGCGGAATGAGCAGTTCTTC. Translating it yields CASSPGVRNEQFF.

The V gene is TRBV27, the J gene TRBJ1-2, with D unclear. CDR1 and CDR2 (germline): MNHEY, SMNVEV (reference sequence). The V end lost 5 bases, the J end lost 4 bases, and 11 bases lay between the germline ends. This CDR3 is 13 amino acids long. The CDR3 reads CASSSVQAYGYTF. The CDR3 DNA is TGTGCCAGCAGTAGTGTCCAGGCCTATGGCTACACCTTC.

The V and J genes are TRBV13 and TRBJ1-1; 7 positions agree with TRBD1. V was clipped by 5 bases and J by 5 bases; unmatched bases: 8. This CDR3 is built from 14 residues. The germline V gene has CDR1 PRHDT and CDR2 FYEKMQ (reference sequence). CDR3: CASSPQTGHTEAFF. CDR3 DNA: TGTGCCAGCAGCCCCCAGACAGGGCATACTGAAGCTTTCTTT.

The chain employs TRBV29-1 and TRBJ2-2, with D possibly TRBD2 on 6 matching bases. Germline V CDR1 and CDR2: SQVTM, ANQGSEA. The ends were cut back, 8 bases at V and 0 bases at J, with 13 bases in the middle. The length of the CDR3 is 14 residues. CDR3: CSIPGLSNTGELFF. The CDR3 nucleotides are TGCAGCATCCCGGGACTTTCGAACACCGGGGAGCTGTTTTTT.